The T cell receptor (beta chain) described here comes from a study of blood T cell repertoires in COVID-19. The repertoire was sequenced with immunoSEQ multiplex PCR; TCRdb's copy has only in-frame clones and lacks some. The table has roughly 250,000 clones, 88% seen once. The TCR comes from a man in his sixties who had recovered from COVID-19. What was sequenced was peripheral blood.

The CDR3 coding sequence is TGTGCCAGCAGCTTGTGGACAGGGTCTTACGAGCAGTACTTC. It codes for CASSLWTGSYEQYF. The V call is TRBV5-4, the J call TRBJ2-7; TRBD1 aligns across 8 bases. CDR3 length equals 14 residues. V gave up 1 base and J gave up 4 bases; unmatched junction bases: 4. Looked up from germline, CDR1 is SGHNT and CDR2 is YYREEE (reference sequence). Together with reference TRBV5-4 and TRBJ2-7, the CDR3 gives the full variable domain: ETGVTQSPTHLIKTRGQQVTLRCSSQSGHNTVSWYQQALGQGPQFIFQYYREEENGRGNFPPRFSGLQFPNYSSELNVNALELDDSALYLCASSLWTGSYEQYFGPGTRLTVT.